The rows below give T cell receptor beta chains drawn from one sample of a study of neurological immune-mediated disorders. One entry per CDR3 protein, called by TCRdb with MiXCR from the 5' RACE reads. The sample includes some 38,000 distinct CDR3 sequences, 4.8% seen only once; the top ten take about 10%. The sample consisted of CD4+ T cells from blood. These TCRs come from a young man in good health. Both conserved end residues are part of each CDR3.

V	J	CDR3
TRBV18	TRBJ1-6	CASSPGGENSPLHF
TRBV7-2	TRBJ1-2	CASSLDQGSSYTF
TRBV5-1	TRBJ1-2	CASSLDRVGYTF
TRBV7-6	TRBJ2-2	CASSHTRLNTGELFF
TRBV6-5	TRBJ1-2	CASSYGRGGGYTF
TRBV5-1	TRBJ1-1	CASSLAGSPHMNTEAFF
TRBV5-5	TRBJ2-2	CASSLKQGAGELFF
TRBV6-5	TRBJ2-7	CASSQGQRYEQYF
TRBV20-1	TRBJ2-7	CSAGDRGRTYEQYF
TRBV7-8	TRBJ1-4	CASSSNDRASEKLFF
TRBV7-2	TRBJ2-5	CASSSPSYLETQYF
TRBV14	TRBJ2-1	CASSHLFGTGVYNEQFF
TRBV18	TRBJ2-5	CASSQEETQYF
TRBV29-1	TRBJ2-1	CSVGRGGPGNEQFF
TRBV27	TRBJ1-1	CASSPNFQGAGTEAFF